A selection of T cell receptor beta chains follows, all from one sample in a study of T cell clones after liver transplantation. The protocol was immunoSEQ multiplex PCR, while the TCRdb copy is restricted to in-frame clones and leaves out a portion. The sample contains tens of thousands of clones, roughly 83% of which appear only once. Specimen: CD4+ T cells from blood, collected at the 22-month timepoint. These receptor sequences come from a human patient who received a liver transplant. Some of these T cells may belong to the graft donor. The CDR3 runs from the conserved cysteine through the conserved F or W. A D gene is named only where the DNA matches it firmly. Rows give clone size only sometimes, using once, few, many, or a class for an expanded clone.

NA	NA	TRBV14	TRBJ1-4	TGTGCCAGCAGCCAAGCTGGGCCCGGAACTAATGAAAAACTGTTTTTT	CASSQAGPGTNEKLFF
NA	NA	TRBV4-1	TRBJ2-3	TGCGCCAGCAGCCAAGTGGCGGGGGCCCCCACAGATACGCAGTATTTT	CASSQVAGAPTDTQYF
NA	NA	TRBV27	TRBJ2-7	TGTGCCCAAAGTTTAGTATCCTACGAGCAGTACTTC	CAQSLVSYEQYF
once	NA	TRBV2	TRBJ2-2	TGTGCCAGCATGCTAGCGCCCACCGGGGAGCTGTTTTTT	CASMLAPTGELFF
NA	NA	TRBV27	TRBJ2-2	TGTGCCAGCAGTTTAGGGATGAGGGGCGTGTTAGGCGACACCGGGGAGCTGTTTTTT	CASSLGMRGVLGDTGELFF
NA	TRBD2	TRBV7-3	TRBJ2-3	TGTGCCAGCAGCTTAAACCTAGCGGGGGGCGCAGATACGCAGTATTTT	CASSLNLAGGADTQYF
NA	NA	TRBV19	TRBJ1-3	TGTGCCAGTAGTATGGGCGGCGCAACCATATATTTT	CASSMGGATIYF
NA	TRBD1	TRBV5-1	TRBJ2-7	TGCGCCAGCAGCTTGGAGGGACAGGCTTCCTACGAGCAGTACTTC	CASSLEGQASYEQYF
NA	TRBD2	TRBV10-3	TRBJ2-7	TGTGCCATCAGTGACGATAAGACGGGAGGCTACGAGCAGTACTTC	CAISDDKTGGYEQYF
once	NA	TRBV18	TRBJ1-1	TGTGCCAGCTCACCACCTGGGGGGCGGAACACTGAAGCTTTCTTT	CASSPPGGRNTEAFF
NA	NA	TRBV28	TRBJ1-5	TGTGCCATAAGACGGGGGAATCAGCCCCAGCATTTT	CAIRRGNQPQHF
NA	TRBD2	TRBV11-2	TRBJ2-1	TGTGCCAGCAGCTTAAGGGGTAGCGGGGGTGGGAATGAGCAGTTCTTC	CASSLRGSGGGNEQFF
once	NA	TRBV29-1	TRBJ2-7	TGCAGCGTTATCCCGGACGAGGCGGGCGAGCAGTACTTC	CSVIPDEAGEQYF
NA	NA	TRBV18	TRBJ1-1	TGTGCCAGCTCACTGCCGACAGGTTCGCTCACTGAAGCTTTCTTT	CASSLPTGSLTEAFF
NA	NA	TRBV29-1	TRBJ1-3	TGCAGCGCCTCCGGGGAATTATTTGGAAACACCATATATTTT	CSASGELFGNTIYF
NA	NA	TRBV6-5	TRBJ2-7	TGTGCCAGCAGTGGGACTCGTAGCTCCTACGAGCAGTACTTC	CASSGTRSSYEQYF
once	NA	TRBV6-4	TRBJ2-4	TGTGCCAGCAGAGCAGCCAAAAACATTCAGTACTTC	CASRAAKNIQYF
few	NA	TRBV19	TRBJ1-2	TGTGCCAGTAGTATAGATCAGGGGAGCTACACCTTC	CASSIDQGSYTF
NA	TRBD1	TRBV11-1	TRBJ2-1	TGTGCCAGCAGTTTGGGACAGGAGCAGTTCTTC	CASSLGQEQFF
NA	NA	TRBV7-2	TRBJ2-3	TGTGCCAGCAGCCGCCCCCCCGGGGGATCAGATACGCAGTATTTT	CASSRPPGGSDTQYF
NA	NA	TRBV5-4	TRBJ1-1	TGTGCCAGCAGCTTGGACCGGGGCCCGAACACTGAAGCTTTCTTT	CASSLDRGPNTEAFF
NA	NA	TRBV4-2	TRBJ2-3	TGTGCCAGCAGCCAAGAGGACATAAGCACAGATACGCAGTATTTT	CASSQEDISTDTQYF
NA	NA	TRBV4-1	TRBJ2-7	TGCGCCAGCAGCCAGGCACGGTTTAGGATGAACGAGCAGTACTTC	CASSQARFRMNEQYF
NA	TRBD1	TRBV7-2	TRBJ1-3	TGTGCCAGCAGCTTAGAAGGACAGGGGGCGTTTGGAAACACCATATATTTT	CASSLEGQGAFGNTIYF
NA	NA	TRBV7-2	TRBJ1-1	TGTGCCAGCAGCTTAAGAAGGACTCAGCGACCTCTGAACACTGAAGCTTTCTTT	CASSLRRTQRPLNTEAFF
NA	NA	TRBV6-1	TRBJ2-7	TGTGCCAGCAGTGAATCGAGTGAGCAGTACTTC	CASSESSEQYF
few	NA	TRBV18	TRBJ1-1	TGTGCCAGCTCACCAGGGAAGGCTGTGAACACTGAAGCTTTCTTT	CASSPGKAVNTEAFF
NA	TRBD1	TRBV6-1	TRBJ2-3	TGTGCCAGCATTGACAGGGCGAGCACAGATACGCAGTATTTT	CASIDRASTDTQYF
NA	NA	TRBV7-3	TRBJ2-5	TGTGCCAGCAGCTTAGGAGGACCTATGGCTCAAGAGACCCAGTACTTC	CASSLGGPMAQETQYF
NA	NA	TRBV28	TRBJ1-2	TGTGCCAGCACCTCCGGGGCTAACTATGGCTACACCTTC	CASTSGANYGYTF
NA	TRBD2	TRBV7-2	TRBJ2-7	TGTGCCAGCAGCTTTCCCCTAGCGGGAGATCCCTACGAGCAGTACTTC	CASSFPLAGDPYEQYF
NA	NA	TRBV5-1	TRBJ1-1	TGCGCCAGCAGCTTAGAGACACCAAACACTGAAGCTTTCTTT	CASSLETPNTEAFF
NA	NA	TRBV18	TRBJ1-2	TGTGCCAGCTCACTACCGACAACCTCTCCCATCTATGGCTACACCTTC	CASSLPTTSPIYGYTF
NA	NA	TRBV28	TRBJ2-3	TGTGCCAGCAGTTTAATGGGAGCCTCCTATGGAGCAGATACGCAGTATTTT	CASSLMGASYGADTQYF
NA	TRBD1	TRBV10-3	TRBJ2-7	TGTGCCGTCCGTGGGACAGAGACTTCCTACGAGCAGTACTTC	CAVRGTETSYEQYF
NA	NA	TRBV28	TRBJ2-7	TGTGCCAGCACCGTGGGACAGCGGGACGAGCAGTACTTC	CASTVGQRDEQYF
NA	NA	TRBV10-3	TRBJ2-2	TGTGCCATCAGTGATCAAAGGGACAACCCGAACACCGGGGAGCTGTTTTTT	CAISDQRDNPNTGELFF
NA	NA	TRBV7-8	TRBJ2-7	TGTGCCAGTTTGGGGAGCTCCTACGAGCAGTACTTC	CASLGSSYEQYF
NA	NA	TRBV4-1	TRBJ1-2	TGCGCCAGCAGCCAAGATTATGGGGCGCACTATGGCTACACCTTC	CASSQDYGAHYGYTF
NA	TRBD2	TRBV10-1	TRBJ2-1	TGCGCCAGCACCAGCGGGAGGCCAAATGAGCAGTTCTTC	CASTSGRPNEQFF
NA	NA	TRBV11-2	TRBJ2-7	TGTGCCAGCAGCTTAGATGTCAGGTCCTACGAGCAGTACTTC	CASSLDVRSYEQYF